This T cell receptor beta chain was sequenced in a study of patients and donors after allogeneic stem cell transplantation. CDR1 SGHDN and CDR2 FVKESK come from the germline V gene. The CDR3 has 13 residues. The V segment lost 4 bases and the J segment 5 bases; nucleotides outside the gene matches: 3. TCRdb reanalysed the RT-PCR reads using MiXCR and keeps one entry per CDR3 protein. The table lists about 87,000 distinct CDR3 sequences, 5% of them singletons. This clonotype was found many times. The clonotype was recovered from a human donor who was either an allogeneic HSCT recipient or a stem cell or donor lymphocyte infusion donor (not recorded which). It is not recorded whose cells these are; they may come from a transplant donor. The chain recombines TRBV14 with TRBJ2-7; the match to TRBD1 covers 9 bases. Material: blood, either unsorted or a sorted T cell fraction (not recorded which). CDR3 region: CASSRDRANEQYF. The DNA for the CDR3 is TGTGCCAGCAGCCGGGACAGGGCAAACGAGCAGTACTTC. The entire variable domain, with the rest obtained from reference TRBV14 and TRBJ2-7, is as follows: EAGVTQFPSHSVIEKGQTVTLRCDPISGHDNLYWYRRVMGKEIKFLLHFVKESKQDESGMPNNRFLAERTGGTYSTLKVQPAELEDSGVYFCASSRDRANEQYFGPGTRLTVT.